Listed here is a single TCR beta chain. Antigen unknown. This specimen belongs to a study of cytomegalovirus exposure and HLA in healthy donors. Per germline, CDR1 SGHRS and CDR2 YFSETQ. The V and J ends lost 4 bases and 6 bases, in that order; junction bases with no gene match: 10. The CDR3 loop spans 15 amino acids. Study results and limitations: Fewer N-insertions than the roughly 700-donor mean were reportedly shown by an Asian-associated ancestry cluster in a later analysis. In a later analysis, parvovirus B19, influenza, CMV and Epstein-Barr virus appeared linked to several top co-occurrence clusters. HLA alleles showed associations with roughly 17,000 TCR beta sequences in a later analysis, at a 0.05 false discovery rate.

Primers for the PCR totalled 60 Vbeta and 13 Jbeta. Some clones are missing from TCRdb's copy, which holds only in-frame ones; the method was immunoSEQ multiplex PCR. The sample has approximately 110,000 clones, around 75% seen once. The sequence came from a woman in her twenties or thirties in good health and CMV-seronegative. The sequencing input was PBMCs. The chain is built from TRBV5-1 and TRBJ1-2; 9 bases align to TRBD1. CDR3 nucleotides: TGCGCCAGCAGCCTCACAGGGGGCGGTAGGGATGGCTACACCTTC. Amino acids: CASSLTGGGRDGYTF.